The next 15 T cell receptor beta chains were all read from a single sample in a study of T cells in women clearing cervical HPV infection. The repertoire was sequenced with immunoSEQ multiplex PCR; TCRdb's copy has only in-frame clones and lacks some. This listing includes tens of thousands of clones. Material: blood buffy coat. The origin of the receptors is a woman between 18 and 70 years old with a cervical HPV16 infection that either progressed to CIN3+ or cleared (not recorded which).

On this clone itself: The read falls 3 residues short of the CDR3 end, and the missing part is taken from the germline J gene. The genes are TRBV28 and TRBJ1-4, with TRBD1 as a possible D gene (5 bases). Looked up from germline, CDR1 is MDHEN and CDR2 is SYDVKM. V was trimmed by 6 bases and J by 0 bases, leaving 11 bases between them. The CDR3 is made up of 15 amino acids. CDR3 loop: CASSPAGATNEKLFF. CDR3 DNA, as far as it was read: TGTGCCAGCAGCCCTGCGGGGGCAACTAATGAAAAA. Full variable domain (missing parts from reference TRBV28 and TRBJ1-4): DVKVTQSSRYLVKRTGEKVFLECVQDMDHENMFWYRQDPGLGLRLIYFSYDVKMKEKGDIPEGYSVSREKKERFSLILESASTNQTSMYLCASSPAGATNEKLFFGSGTQLSVL.

On this clone: With the read ending 3 residues before the CDR3 end, the germline J gene is used to fill in that end. This chain joins TRBV7-7 and TRBJ2-2; 12 bases fit TRBD2. The V segment lost 3 bases and the J segment 6 bases; nucleotides outside the gene matches: 2. The CDR3 has 15 amino acids. Per germline, CDR1 SSHAT and CDR2 FNYEAQ (reference sequence). CDR3 DNA (partial): TGTGCCAGCAGCTTGACTAGCGGGGGTTCCGGGGAG. Translating gives CASSLTSGGSGE. The CDR3 as a whole reads CASSLTSGGSGELFF.

Concerning this clone itself: The CDR3 end lies 3 residues beyond the end of the read and is filled in from the germline J gene. V and J are TRBV10-3 and TRBJ2-2, with 10 positions matching TRBD1. Germline V CDR1 and CDR2: ENHRY, SYGVKD. This CDR3 is 15 amino acids long. V lost 6 bases and J lost 8; bases outside the gene matches: 9. The sequenced CDR3 bases are TGTGCCATCAGGAGGGAGACAGGGGGCGTGGGGGAG. This translates into CAIRRETGGVGE. The full CDR3 sequence reads CAIRRETGGVGELFF.

A remark on this clone: The sequence runs out 3 residues before the end of the CDR3; the remainder is reconstructed from the germline J gene. This chain joins TRBV5-1 and TRBJ2-2; D gene ambiguous. The CDR3 is 15 residues long. The germline CDR1 and CDR2 sequences are SGHRS and YFSETQ. Trimming removed 1 base at V and 0 bases at J, with 7 bases between. CDR3 bases read: TGCGCCAGCAGCTTGCAACTACCGAACACCGGGGAG. This translates into CASSLQLPNTGE. In full, the CDR3 is CASSLQLPNTGELFF.

Comments on this clone: Read data end 3 residues before the CDR3 end; the end is taken from the germline J gene. The chain recombines TRBV20-1 with TRBJ2-1, with 10 bases matching TRBD2. The CDR3 covers 15 residues. J gave up 4 bases and V 6 bases, and 9 bases lay outside the gene matches. Germline CDR1 and CDR2: DFQATT and SNEGSKA (reference sequence). The part of the CDR3 DNA that was read is TGCAGTGCGAAGGGGAGGACTAGCGGTTACAATGAG. As protein: CSAKGRTSGYNE. The complete CDR3 sequence is CSAKGRTSGYNEQFF.

For this clone: The CDR3 end falls 3 residues outside the read, so it is completed with the germline J gene. The chain combines TRBV11-2 with TRBJ2-7; D is perhaps TRBD2 (6 bases). The CDR3 sequence is 14 residues long. The germline V gene has CDR1 SGHAT and CDR2 FQNNGV. Trimming took 5 bases from V and 3 from J, leaving 14 bases between them. The sequenced part of the CDR3 DNA is TGTGCCAGCAGCCCCCGGGACTCCAACTACGAG. Residues: CASSPRDSNYE. The entire CDR3 protein is CASSPRDSNYEQYF.

About this clone: The read terminates 3 residues ahead of where the CDR3 ends, so the germline J gene completes it. The chain joins TRBV6-2 or TRBV6-3 to TRBJ1-2, with 8 bases identical to TRBD1. This CDR3 is built from 14 residues. Germline V CDR1 and CDR2: MNHEY, SVGEGT. V lost 4 bases and J lost 5; bases outside the gene matches: 6. The part of the CDR3 DNA that was read is TGTGCCAGCAGTTCCGCCGGGACAGGATATGGC. Protein product: CASSSAGTGYG. The CDR3 as a whole reads CASSSAGTGYGYTF.

Note on this clone: The sequence runs out 3 residues before the end of the CDR3; the remainder is reconstructed from the germline J gene. The V and J genes are TRBV9 and TRBJ2-6; the D is unclear. The germline V gene encodes CDR1 SGDLS and CDR2 YYNGEE. V was trimmed by 1 base and J by 4 bases, leaving 9 bases between them. The CDR3 covers 15 residues. The CDR3 protein is CASSVNEAGANVLTF. CDR3 DNA, as far as it was read: TGTGCCAGCAGCGTAAACGAAGCGGGGGCCAACGTC.

CDR3 bases read: TGTGCCAGCAGCAGGGGCCCTAGCTCCTACGAG. It codes for CASSRGPSSYE. The whole CDR3 protein reads CASSRGPSSYEQYF. The J gene is TRBJ2-7, the V gene TRBV2, with a weak D call TRBD1 (6 bases). From the germline J gene comes the end of the CDR3, since the read stops 3 residues before it. CDR1 is SNHLY, CDR2 FYNNEI, per germline. The CDR3 is 14 amino acids. The V gene lost 6 bases and the J gene lost 0 bases, with 12 bases spanning the gap.

Of note for this clone: The read terminates 3 residues ahead of where the CDR3 ends, so the germline J gene completes it. J is TRBJ1-4 and V is TRBV7-2; D might be TRBD1 (5 bases). In germline, CDR1 is SGHTA, CDR2 FQGNSA. Trimming stripped 5 bases from V and 6 bases from J, with 13 bases between. The length of the CDR3 is 14 residues. Partial CDR3 DNA: TGTGCCAGCAGCCTCGGGGGATCCGATGAAAAA. This sequence encodes CASSLGGSDEK. The full CDR3 reads CASSLGGSDEKLFF. Supplemented by reference TRBV7-2 and TRBJ1-4, the full variable domain reads GAGVSQSPSNKVTEKGKDVELRCDPISGHTALYWYRQSLGQGLEFLIYFQGNSAPDKSGLPSDRFSAERTGGSVSTLTIQRTQQEDSAVYLCASSLGGSDEKLFFGSGTQLSVL.

The CDR3 sequence is CASTDGRGRGYYGYTF. The CDR3 DNA, read in part, is TGTGCCAGCACCGATGGAAGGGGGCGCGGGTACTATGGC. The chain is built from TRBV28 and TRBJ1-2; 7 bases map to TRBD1. The sequence runs out 3 residues before the end of the CDR3; the remainder is reconstructed from the germline J gene. The ends lost 7 bases at V and 3 bases at J; junction bases unmatched: 14. This CDR3 is 16 amino acids long. Germline loops: CDR1 MDHEN, CDR2 SYDVKM.

A remark on this clone: The read halts 3 residues ahead of the CDR3 end, with the missing end drawn from the germline J gene. The rearrangement links TRBV5-1 to TRBJ2-7; D is undetermined. This CDR3 comprises 14 residues. The V and J ends lost 0 bases and 5 bases respectively, with 12 bases between them. Germline V gene data show CDR1 as SGHRS and CDR2 as YFSETQ. CDR3 amino acids: CASSLASWPHEQYF. CDR3 bases read: TGCGCCAGCAGCTTGGCAAGTTGGCCCCACGAG.

A remark on this clone: Read coverage stops 3 residues before the CDR3 terminus; the germline J gene supplies the remainder. The rearrangement links TRBV19 to TRBJ2-5; 10 bases are shared with TRBD1. This CDR3 spans 15 amino acids. The germline V gene encodes CDR1 LNHDA and CDR2 SQIVND (reference sequence). Trimming at V came to 4 bases and at J to 5 bases, leaving 7 bases not matched to a gene. The CDR3: CASSKLGTGDETQYF. CDR3 bases read: TGTGCCAGTAGTAAACTGGGGACAGGGGATGAGACC.

As for this clone: The read ends 3 residues shy of where the CDR3 ends; the end is completed using the germline J gene. V gene TRBV19 combines with J gene TRBJ2-1; 10 positions match TRBD1. This CDR3 contains 16 residues. Germline V gene lookup returns CDR1 LNHDA and CDR2 SQIVND (reference sequence). The V and J ends lost 7 bases and 9 bases, in that order; junction bases with no gene match: 15. CDR3 amino acids: CASIAHDGTGESEQFF. CDR3 DNA, as far as it was read: TGTGCCAGTATCGCCCATGACGGGACAGGGGAGAGTGAG.

This CDR3 reads CSAPNRGRGYEQYF. The sequenced CDR3 bases are TGCAGTGCCCCAAACAGGGGGCGGGGATACGAG. This sequence joins TRBV20-1 and TRBJ2-7; the match to TRBD1 covers 9 bases. The observed sequence ends 3 residues before the CDR3 terminus, with the missing tail filled in from the germline J gene. This CDR3 spans 14 amino acids. Germline loops: CDR1 DFQATT, CDR2 SNEGSKA (reference sequence). V trimming: 6 bases; J trimming: 4 bases; junction bases outside the gene matches: 10.